This T cell receptor (beta chain) was sequenced in a study of blood T cells in healthy people across ages (dated by TCRdb to the mid-2010s). With respect to the entire study: In model experiments, template switching captured about one uniquely barcoded TCR beta cDNA molecule for every two T cells. To track age-related changes in TCR beta repertoire diversity, the study relied on deep sequencing normalized with unique cDNA molecular identifiers. Donors were grouped into four age groups: young (average roughly 15 years), middle-aged (around 39), aged (62) and long-lived (around 80). To avoid experimental bias, donors of different ages were randomly spread across the sequencing lanes. For two donors (one aged 18 to 29 and one aged 80 or older), the study analyzed two additional independent replicas of 1 million unique cDNA reads from the same blood draw. Broader findings and caveats from the paper: A strong correlation was found between observed TCR beta diversity and the percentage of naive T cells measured by flow cytometry. Compared with the aged group, more naive CD4+ T cells, fewer expanded clones and increased TCR diversity were shown by the long-lived group, suggesting age selection. The CMV infection status of donors was not known, potentially confounding age-related changes in expanded clonotypes. Conclusive comparison of naive and antigen-experienced compartments was prevented by the profiling of bulk unsorted PBMCs. Observed TCR beta diversity per million T cells fell roughly linearly with age, and a significant reduction was already apparent by age around 36. Estimates of total diversity based on one million sequenced T cells were considered lower bounds and underestimates.

V loses 2 bases, J loses 1 base, and the germline ends lie 12 bases apart. CDR1 and CDR2, per the germline V gene (reference sequence), are MNHEY and SMNVEV. Measured from the cysteine to the phenylalanine, the CDR3 is 15 residues long. Of the read, only the CDR3 DNA is kept; its 45 bases are in frame from base 1. In regard to this clonotype: No antigen is known for it. No base qualities exist here, and no much larger clone lies one base off it.

The approximately 41 donors, aged about 6 to 95 years, were systemically healthy Caucasian individuals from Russia. Around 9.9 milliliters of peripheral blood were collected from each donor into EDTA-treated Vacutainer tubes. Ficoll-Paque density-gradient centrifugation was used to isolate PBMCs, with at least 7 million obtained per sample. Trizol reagent was used to extract total RNA from PBMCs, with at least 6 micrograms per sample. For every donor, flow cytometry on a PBMC aliquot measured the percentage of naive CD45RAhigh/CD27high T cells. Libraries came from 5' RACE. The listed sequencing device is Illumina HiSeq 2500. A second PCR of about 7 to 12 cycles was run with a J-beta primer mix and a sample-barcoded 5' primer. Each TCR beta cDNA molecule received a unique molecular identifier from a template-switch 5' adaptor carrying 12 random nucleotides. Each sample yielded at least 3 million CDR3-containing paired-end reads. First-strand cDNA synthesis was performed from all RNA using the Mint cDNA synthesis kit, with priming by a TRBC-specific oligonucleotide. After uracil-DNA glycosylase treatment, a first 18-cycle PCR used universal primers M1SS and BC2_uni_R on all cDNA. Turning to the authors' computational methods: For normalization, 1 million high-quality reads were randomly selected from each sample, with every read carrying a distinct molecular identifier. Instead of being binned into consensus sequences, reads that shared molecular identifiers were thrown out. CDR3 identification, clonotype clustering and error correction used MiTCR with a Q25 quality threshold and the strictest error-elimination algorithm. A nonparametric unseen species model with Euler transformation was used to estimate lower-bound total TCR beta diversity. The public reads were quality trimmed at Q25 with fastp and then assembled into clones with MiXCR by TCRdb, keeping productive beta chains. Rows are unified per CDR3 protein, each entry keeping the most common DNA and genes. The V and J calls reflect TCRdb's pipeline rather than the authors' work. The sample table records about 640,000 distinct CDR3 sequences; 58% of these occur just once. The ten largest clones capture roughly 34% of the sample.

Here the chain combines TRBV27 and TRBJ2-7, with TRBD1 tentatively as D gene (6 bases match). The sequence was collected from a man aged 55 to 69 in good health. The sequenced material came from blood. The nucleotide sequence is TGTGCCAGCAGTTTAGTGGGGGCCCTATCCTACGAGCAGTACTTC. It specifies CASSLVGALSYEQYF.